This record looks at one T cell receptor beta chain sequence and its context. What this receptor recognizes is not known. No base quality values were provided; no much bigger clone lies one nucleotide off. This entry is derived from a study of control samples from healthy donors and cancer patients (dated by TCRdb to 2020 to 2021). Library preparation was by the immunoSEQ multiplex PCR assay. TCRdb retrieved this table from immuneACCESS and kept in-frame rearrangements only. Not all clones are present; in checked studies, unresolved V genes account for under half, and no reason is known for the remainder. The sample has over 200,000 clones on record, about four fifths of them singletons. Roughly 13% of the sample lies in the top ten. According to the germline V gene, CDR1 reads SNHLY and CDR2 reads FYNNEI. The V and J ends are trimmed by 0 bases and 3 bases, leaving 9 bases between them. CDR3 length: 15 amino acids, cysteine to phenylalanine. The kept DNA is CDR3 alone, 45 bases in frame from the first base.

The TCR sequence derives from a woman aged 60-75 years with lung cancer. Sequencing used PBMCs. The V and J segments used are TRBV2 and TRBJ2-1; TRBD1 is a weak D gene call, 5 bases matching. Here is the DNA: TGTGCCAGCAGTGAAGCTCCTGACAGCTACAATGAGCAGTTCTTC. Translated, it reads CASSEAPDSYNEQFF.